This T cell receptor beta chain is from a study of cytomegalovirus exposure and HLA in healthy donors. The primer mix had 60 Vbeta and 13 Jbeta primers. TCRdb's table, derived via immunoSEQ multiplex PCR, lists solely in-frame clones and lacks some. The sample has around 140,000 clones; approximately 82% are singletons. CDR1 is KGHSH and CDR2 is LQKENI in the germline V gene. V lost 11 bases to trimming and J lost 5 bases; unmatched junction nucleotides: 7. The CDR3 sequence is 13 residues long. This TCR came from a man aged 25-45 years in good health and CMV-seropositive. Material for sequencing was PBMCs. The V call is TRBV18, the J call TRBJ2-5; 11 bases are shared with TRBD1. DNA for the CDR3: TGTGCCGGATGGACAGGGGGCGAGGAGACCCAGTACTTC. Protein: CAGWTGGEETQYF.